Listed below are T cell receptor beta chains from one sample, sequenced in a study of identical twins. TCRdb itself ran the 5' RACE reads through MiXCR, one entry per CDR3 protein. The sample consists of about 700,000 distinct CDR3 sequences, 5.5% to 7.5% of them appearing once. The sample consisted of naive T cells sorted from blood. These TCRs come from a young man in good health. Each CDR3 is given with its conserved first and last residue.

>TRBV10-3|TRBJ2-5
CAISVSKIQETQYF
>TRBV29-1|TRBJ2-1
CSVERLDNEQFF
>TRBV11-3|TRBJ2-5
CASSLTGGAGWETQYF
>TRBV5-1|TRBJ2-1
CASSLDRGSSYNEQFF
>TRBV7-9|TRBJ1-2
CASSLAPGWDYGYTF
>TRBV4-3|TRBJ2-7
CASSQDRLSEQYF
>TRBV5-1|TRBJ2-1
CASSLFGAEAYNEQFF
>TRBV24-1|TRBJ2-5
CATSEAGGWAQYF
>TRBV14|TRBJ2-1
CASSQDQRGSSYNEQFF
>TRBV2|TRBJ1-2
CASSPTIGYGYTF
>TRBV2|TRBJ2-1
CASSEVDRDYKEQFF
>TRBV10-3|TRBJ2-5
CAISYRGRSVETQYF
>TRBV28|TRBJ2-1
CASSLPSTRGQFF
>TRBV5-1|TRBJ2-1
CASSLNPSYNEQFF
>TRBV27|TRBJ1-5
CASSFSGREPQHF
>TRBV12-3/TRBV12-4|TRBJ2-5
CASSTGQGGTQYF
>TRBV2|TRBJ2-5
CASSESRETQYF
>TRBV6-1|TRBJ2-3
CASRSGLAGNLRTDTQYF
>TRBV7-9|TRBJ2-3
CASSPSMASGSTDTQYF
>TRBV10-3|TRBJ1-2
CAISEGQGNYGYTF
>TRBV27|TRBJ2-1
CASTGLGNNEQFF
>TRBV20-1|TRBJ1-2
CSAREWSGTGVHYGYTF
>TRBV20-1|TRBJ2-1
CSARPGLALYNEQFF
>TRBV20-1|TRBJ2-2
CSAYNRELNTGELFF
>TRBV19|TRBJ2-7
CASSLMATALYEQYF
>TRBV25-1|TRBJ2-3
CASSEQGMADTQYF
>TRBV6-5|TRBJ2-1
CASSWTGLGNEQFF
>TRBV4-3|TRBJ2-7
CASSQESDYEQYF
>TRBV20-1|TRBJ2-7
CSARFPTSTYEQYF
>TRBV11-2|TRBJ2-1
CASSGARLDEQFF
>TRBV10-3|TRBJ2-7
CAVLGQETYEQYF